The sequence of this T cell receptor beta chain was determined in a study of T-cell memory formation after mild COVID-19. TCRdb called the 5' RACE reads again in MiXCR, with one record for every CDR3 protein. The sample lists about 560,000 distinct CDR3 sequences; around a sixth were seen once. The germline V gene encodes CDR1 SGHVS and CDR2 FQNEAQ. The CDR3 is made up of 15 amino acids. V lost 5 bases, J lost 0 bases, and 13 bases lay in between. The chain carries TRBV7-8 and TRBJ1-2; D is uncertain. This receptor was identified in an adult woman who had mild COVID-19 (a few samples of this study predate the infection). Cell type and time point are not known. Material for sequencing was PBMCs or a T cell subset sorted from them (not recorded which). The CDR3 protein is CASSVSGGANYGYTF. The CDR3 DNA reads as TGTGCCAGCAGCGTTAGTGGCGGAGCTAACTATGGCTACACCTTC.